One T cell receptor beta chain is described in this entry. Its antigen is unidentified. The naive CD8 population came from CD45RO-negative cells selected for CCR7, without terminally differentiated effector memory CD45RA+ cells. Each cell subset's genomic DNA was divided evenly among several immunoSEQ plates. Some clones are missing from TCRdb's copy, which holds only in-frame ones; the method was immunoSEQ multiplex PCR. Of over 2 million clones in the sample, 85% to 95% are singletons; the top ten hold roughly 1%. This record belongs to a study of shared clonotypes between healthy human individuals. The overall study: CD4 naive and memory got three plates each, CD8 naive two, CD8 memory one. Study-level findings and limits: It was expected that sequencing depth would affect clonotype sharing among donors.

Germline CDR1 is MNHEY and CDR2 is SMNVEV (reference sequence). CDR3 length equals 17 residues. Unmatched junction bases numbered 8, after V lost 2 bases and J lost 3 bases. The clonotype originates from a man younger than 35 in good health. The sequenced sample was naive CD8+ T cells sorted from blood. The rearrangement links TRBV27 to TRBJ2-1; 9 bases line up with TRBD2. The CDR3 spells CASSLGSLAGDYNEQFF. The CDR3 DNA is TGTGCCAGCAGTTTAGGCTCCTTAGCGGGAGACTACAATGAGCAGTTCTTC.